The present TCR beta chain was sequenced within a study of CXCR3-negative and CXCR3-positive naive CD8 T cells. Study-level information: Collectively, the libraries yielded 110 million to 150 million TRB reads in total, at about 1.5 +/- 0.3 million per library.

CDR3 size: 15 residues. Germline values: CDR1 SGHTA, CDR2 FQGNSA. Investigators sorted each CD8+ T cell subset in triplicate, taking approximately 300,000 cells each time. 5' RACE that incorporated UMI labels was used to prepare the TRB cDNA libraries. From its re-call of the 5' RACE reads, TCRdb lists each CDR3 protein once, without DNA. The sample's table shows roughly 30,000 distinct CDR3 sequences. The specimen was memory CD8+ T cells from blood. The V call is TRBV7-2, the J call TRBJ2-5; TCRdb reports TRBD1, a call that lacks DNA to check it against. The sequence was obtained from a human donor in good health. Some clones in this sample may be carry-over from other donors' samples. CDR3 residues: CASSYYRELQETQYF. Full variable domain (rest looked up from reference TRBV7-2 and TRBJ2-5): GAGVSQSPSNKVTEKGKDVELRCDPISGHTALYWYRQSLGQGLEFLIYFQGNSAPDKSGLPSDRFSAERTGGSVSTLTIQRTQQEDSAVYLCASSYYRELQETQYFGPGTRLLVL.